These 21 T cell receptor beta chains came from one sample sequenced in a study of T-cell reconstitution after alpha-beta-depleted transplantation in children. A TCRbeta library incorporating unique molecular identifiers was prepared. One entry per CDR3 protein results from TCRdb running MiXCR on the PCR reads. The repertoire has a few hundred thousand distinct CDR3 sequences, 18% of them found once; the top ten carry 3% to 3.5%. The material was PBMCs from the stem cell graft donor, obtained from the stem cell graft. All receptors come from a human donor who donated a stem cell graft to a child with acute lymphoblastic leukemia.

The chain is built from TRBV2 and TRBJ2-3, with 7 bases identical to TRBD1. The CDR3 loop spans 15 amino acids. Germline-derived CDR1 and CDR2 are SNHLY and FYNNEI. V shed 6 bases and J 2 bases; nucleotides not matched to a gene: 8. The CDR3 protein is CASSTQGSPTDTQYF. CDR3 sequence (DNA): TGTGCCAGCAGCACACAGGGGTCCCCCACAGATACGCAGTATTTT.

This chain uses TRBV11-2 with TRBJ2-3; TRBD1 aligns across 9 bases. Germline V gene sequence: CDR1 SGHAT, CDR2 FQNNGV. Trimming cost V 4 bases and J 7 bases; bases outside gene matches: 9. CDR3 size: 15 residues. The CDR3 DNA is TGTGCCAGCAGCTCCGGGACAGGGATCCTGTATACGCAGTATTTT. Its translation: CASSSGTGILYTQYF. The variable domain in full, with the rest retrieved from reference TRBV11-2 and TRBJ2-3, is EAGVAQSPRYKIIEKRQSVAFWCNPISGHATLYWYQQILGQGPKLLIQFQNNGVVDDSQLPKDRFSAERLKGVDSTLKIQPAKLEDSAVYLCASSSGTGILYTQYFGPGTRLTVL.

This sequence joins TRBV25-1 and TRBJ2-1; D gene ambiguous. CDR1 MGHDK and CDR2 SYGVNS come from the germline V gene. The CDR3 contains 11 residues. Trimming cost V 3 bases and J 9 bases, with 6 bases left between them. In nucleotides, the CDR3 is TGTGCCAGCAGTGACTTGGGTGAGCAGTTCTTC. Protein product: CASSDLGEQFF.

The chain carries TRBV10-3 and TRBJ2-2, with a tentative D call TRBD1 (6 bases). Trimming cost V 2 bases and J 3 bases, with 10 bases left between them. This CDR3 contains 15 residues. Per the germline V gene, CDR1 is ENHRY and CDR2 is SYGVKD. The CDR3 here is CAISEVPGDTGELFF. The CDR3 DNA reads TGTGCCATCAGTGAGGTCCCAGGGGACACCGGGGAGCTGTTTTTT.

The sample holds a few counts of this clonotype. This rearrangement joins TRBV20-1 to TRBJ1-2; D ambiguous. V shed 1 base and J shed 3 bases, with 6 bases lying between them. Germline CDR1 is DFQATT and CDR2 is SNEGSKA (reference sequence). This CDR3 region has 12 residues. The CDR3 coding sequence is TGCAGTGCTAGAGCGCCGGACTATGGCTACACCTTC. Protein product: CSARAPDYGYTF.

The V call is TRBV29-1, the J call TRBJ2-1; 8 bases line up with TRBD2. V dropped 7 bases and J dropped 5; count of bases not matched to a gene: 4. Germline CDR1 SQVTM, CDR2 ANQGSEA. The CDR3 has 12 amino acids. CDR3 bases: TGCAGCGGGGGACTAGACGACAATGAGCAGTTCTTC. The encoded protein is CSGGLDDNEQFF.

This clonotype was observed a few times. The genes are TRBV12-3 or TRBV12-4 and TRBJ2-1; 9 bases align to TRBD2. This CDR3 spans 15 amino acids. J was trimmed by 5 bases and V by 2 bases; bases with no gene match: 4. DNA of the CDR3: TGTGCCAGCAGTTTACGGTCTAGCGGGGACAATGAGCAGTTCTTC. It encodes CASSLRSSGDNEQFF.

The chain has TRBV7-9 and TRBJ2-5; D is ambiguous. CDR1 and CDR2 from the germline V gene are SEHNR and FQNEAQ (reference sequence). CDR3 size: 14 residues. Trimming stripped 3 bases from V and 5 bases from J, with 13 bases between. The CDR3 DNA follows: TGTGCCAGCAGCTTCTTTCGGGTTGGGGAGACCCAGTACTTC. The encoded protein is CASSFFRVGETQYF.

The rearrangement joins TRBV5-1 to TRBJ2-7; D remains ambiguous. Germline V gene data show CDR1 as SGHRS and CDR2 as YFSETQ. This CDR3 comprises 13 residues. The germline V and J ends were trimmed by 3 bases and 3 bases, with 10 bases remaining between them. The CDR3 DNA reads as TGCGCCAGCAGCTCTCCCGTCTTCTACGAGCAGTACTTC. This translates into CASSSPVFYEQYF.

This sequence joins TRBV7-9 and TRBJ2-1; 9 bases line up with TRBD2. The length of the CDR3 is 16 residues. Trimming took 1 base from V and 8 from J; bases not matched to a gene: 9. Looked up from germline, CDR1 is SEHNR and CDR2 is FQNEAQ (reference sequence). CDR3 DNA sequence: TGTGCCAGCAGCTTAGGCGCAGCGGGAGGCCTGGATGAGCAGTTCTTC. It codes for CASSLGAAGGLDEQFF.

The sample holds a few counts of this clonotype. The genes are TRBV27 and TRBJ2-7; D possibly matches TRBD1 or TRBD2 (6 bases each). Germline lookup yields CDR1 MNHEY and CDR2 SMNVEV (reference sequence). The CDR3 spans 15 residues. Trimming left V 2 bases short and J 3 bases short, with 14 bases between. CDR3 sequence reads: CASSLVIGGLYEQYF. For the CDR3, the DNA is TGTGCCAGCAGTTTAGTGATAGGGGGGCTCTACGAGCAGTACTTC.

This clonotype was observed a few times. The chain recombines TRBV20-1 with TRBJ2-7; possibly TRBD2 for D (6 bases). With 0 bases removed from V and 3 bases from J, the gap between germline ends came to 18 bases. Germline assignment: CDR1 DFQATT and CDR2 SNEGSKA (reference sequence). This CDR3 has 16 amino acids. The CDR3 reads CSARDIGWTTNYEQYF. DNA of the CDR3: TGCAGTGCTAGAGATATTGGGTGGACTACAAACTACGAGCAGTACTTC.

J is TRBJ2-1 and V is TRBV4-1, with no clear D. CDR1 MGHRA and CDR2 YSYEKL come from the germline V gene. This CDR3 spans 11 amino acids. Trimming pared 4 bases from V and 13 bases from J, leaving 11 bases between. CDR3 in DNA: TGCGCCAGCAGCCGAGACACTAACCAGTTCTTC. Its protein is CASSRDTNQFF.

The chain combines TRBV24-1 with TRBJ2-2; 8 bases agree with TRBD2. The CDR3 extends over 15 amino acids. Losses at the gene ends were 0 bases for V and 6 bases for J; bases not matched to a gene: 2. Per germline, CDR1 KGHDR and CDR2 SFDVKD. The chain's CDR3 is CATSDLAGGPGELFF. In nucleotides, the CDR3 is TGTGCCACCAGTGATTTGGCGGGAGGACCCGGGGAGCTGTTTTTT.

In DNA form, the CDR3 reads TGTGCCAGTGGAGGCGGGAAGGTTAGCGAGCAGTACTTC. Protein: CASGGGKVSEQYF. The chain couples TRBV6-6 to TRBJ2-7; D perhaps matches TRBD2 (6 bases). Per germline, CDR1 MNHNY and CDR2 SVGAGI (reference sequence). The CDR3 spans 13 residues. Trimming cost V 9 bases and J 6 bases, with 18 bases left between them.

The chain uses TRBV6-5 and TRBJ2-1; 12 bases line up with TRBD2. The germline V gene has CDR1 MNHEY and CDR2 SVGAGI. V shed 4 bases and J 10 bases; nucleotides not matched to a gene: 11. The length of the CDR3 is 16 residues. The DNA for the CDR3 is TGTGCCAGCAGTTTTGGACTAGCGGGGAGGGGAGAGGAGCAGTTCTTC. Translation: CASSFGLAGRGEEQFF.

This chain uses TRBV7-9 with TRBJ2-7, with D perhaps matching TRBD1 (6 bases). CDR1 is SEHNR, CDR2 FQNEAQ, per germline (reference sequence). Trimming took 5 bases from V and 7 from J, leaving 15 bases between them. The CDR3 contains 13 residues. The CDR3 nucleotides are TGTGCCAGCAGCCCACCCCAGGGGAAGGAGCAGTACTTC. This gives the protein CASSPPQGKEQYF.

A few counts support this clonotype. V gene TRBV11-2 combines with J gene TRBJ1-1; 7 bases are a match to TRBD1. Germline assignment: CDR1 SGHAT and CDR2 FQNNGV. CDR3 size: 16 residues. The J segment lost 2 bases and the V segment lost 3 bases, leaving 9 bases of the junction unmatched. The CDR3 DNA reads as TGTGCCAGCAGCTTCGCGACAGGGACGGATAACACTGAAGCTTTCTTT. Translating it yields CASSFATGTDNTEAFF. Full variable domain (outside the CDR3, taken from reference TRBV11-2 and TRBJ1-1): EAGVAQSPRYKIIEKRQSVAFWCNPISGHATLYWYQQILGQGPKLLIQFQNNGVVDDSQLPKDRFSAERLKGVDSTLKIQPAKLEDSAVYLCASSFATGTDNTEAFFGQGTRLTVV.

The chain combines TRBV4-1 with TRBJ2-7; weak D call: TRBD2 (5 bases). Trimming left V 4 bases short and J 6 bases short, with 16 bases between. The CDR3 loop spans 14 amino acids. The germline CDR1 and CDR2 sequences are MGHRA and YSYEKL. CDR3 residues: CASSPLGGGGEQYF. The CDR3 bases are TGCGCCAGCAGCCCCCTCGGAGGAGGAGGCGAGCAGTACTTC.

This clonotype was picked up a small number of times. The V call is TRBV2, the J call TRBJ2-7; 9 positions match TRBD2. Per the germline V gene, CDR1 is SNHLY and CDR2 is FYNNEI. J gave up 5 bases and V 6 bases, and 8 bases lay outside the gene matches. CDR3 length: 14 amino acids. The CDR3 DNA sequence: TGTGCCAGCAGATGGACTAGCGCGATCGACGAGCAGTACTTC. Its protein product is CASRWTSAIDEQYF. The variable domain in full, with the rest retrieved from reference TRBV2 and TRBJ2-7, is EPEVTQTPSHQVTQMGQEVILRCVPISNHLYFYWYRQILGQKVEFLVSFYNNEISEKSEIFDDQFSVERPDGSNFTLKIRSTKLEDSAMYFCASRWTSAIDEQYFGPGTRLTVT.

This chain connects TRBV5-1 to TRBJ2-5; D unclear. The germline gives CDR1 SGHRS, CDR2 YFSETQ. The CDR3 totals 12 residues. Trimming stripped 0 bases from V and 6 bases from J, with 6 bases between. CDR3 bases: TGCGCCAGCAGCTTGGACAGCCAGACCCAGTACTTC. Protein sequence: CASSLDSQTQYF.